This TCR beta chain was recorded in a study of blood T cells in healthy people across ages. A J-beta primer mix and a sample-barcoded 5' primer were used in a second PCR of roughly 6 to 11 cycles. TCRdb reanalysed the 5' RACE reads using MiXCR and keeps one entry per CDR3 protein. This sample carries about 1.8 million distinct CDR3 sequences, around half of them seen once, and the ten largest clones take roughly 2%. This clonotype was picked up a small number of times. CDR3 size: 14 residues. Losses at the gene ends were 4 bases for V and 6 bases for J; bases not matched to a gene: 6. Germline V gene data show CDR1 as MDHEN and CDR2 as SYDVKM.

This TCR was sampled from a woman between 35 and 50 years old in good health. Material: blood. The chain joins TRBV28 to TRBJ2-3; 8 positions agree with TRBD2. The CDR3 DNA reads as TGTGCCAGCAGTTCCCGGACTAGCTCGGATACGCAGTATTTT. Translation: CASSSRTSSDTQYF.